This TCR beta chain was observed in a study of CD8+CD57+ T cells in acquired aplastic anemia (dated by TCRdb to about 2018). For the study in its entirety: A mean of about 3.2 ug of DNA, ranging from roughly 0.18 to 30 ug, was extracted from sorted CD4+ and CD8+ cells. CD8+CD57+ expansion was defined as frequency above the mean frequency observed in healthy subjects.

The study at large found these results: Patients and healthy controls showed no significant difference in CD8+ Simpson's diversity (P=0.060). Roughly 30 CD8+ CDR3 sequences were found to be shared between patients and controls, but these sequences appeared to be highly expressed in patients and within the immunodominant clones of the patients.

CDR1 SGDLS and CDR2 YYNGEE are derived from the germline V gene. Taken from cysteine to phenylalanine, the CDR3 has 15 residues. Just CDR3 DNA is preserved here, 45 bases in frame from base 1. Cut back by 7 bases and 10 bases, the V and J ends lie 26 bases apart. On this clonotype itself: Its antigen is not yet known. The input lacks base qualities; no much larger clone sits a single base away.

Patients chosen for sequencing had shown expansion of CD8+CD57+ cells by flow cytometry. Every patient had severe acquired aplastic anemia, diagnosed using the International Study of Aplastic Anemia and Agranulocytosis and Camitta criteria. No therapy had been received by the patients at the time of blood sampling. In this study, sorted CD4+ and CD8+ T cells from the blood of healthy subjects and of severe aplastic anemia patients had their TCR repertoires deep-sequenced. In the USA, patient enrollment took place under clinicaltrials.gov protocols 00001620, 01623167, 00001397, 00071045, 00081523 and 00961064. Ficoll-Paque density gradient centrifugation was used to isolate peripheral blood mononuclear cells. Before DNA extraction, CD4+ and CD8+ T cells were sorted by FACS or by magnetic beads. TCR beta VDJ combination and CDR3 sequence profiling used genomic DNA as the template. An Illumina HiSeq 2000 was used for TCR repertoire sequencing. In the original analysis: TRBV/TRBJ rearrangement plots, CDR3 size and DJ length profiles, and Simpson's diversity index were used to assess repertoires. The immunodominant clone was defined as the most abundant DNA sequence in deep sequencing data. CDR3 amino acid sequences were checked for sharing across subjects and were also compared against the VDJdb database and published repertoires. TCRdb reprocessed the public reads (quality trimming at Q25 with fastp, clone calling with MiXCR) and kept in-frame beta chains. One record per CDR3 amino acid sequence lists the most common genes and DNA. TCRdb, not the original authors, processed these V and J calls. This sample comprises fewer than 300,000 distinct CDR3 sequences, approximately 80% of them detected only once. Jointly, the top ten make up 35% to 50% of the sample.

The sequence was obtained from a human donor with aplastic anemia. The chain was built from TRBV9 and TRBJ1-1, with the D gene not clear enough to name. The sample consisted of sorted CD4+, CD8+, or CD8+CD57+ T cells (not recorded which) from PBMCs. The DNA sequence is as follows: TGTGCCAGCGGATTAGCTGGGAACATTCAGTCTTTAGCTTTCTTT. The translation is CASGLAGNIQSLAFF.